Following are 3 T cell receptor beta chains from one sample sequenced in a study of human T cells and chemical hapten exposure. From the RACE reads, TCRdb called clonotypes with MiXCR, one entry per CDR3 protein. This table has 360,000 or so distinct CDR3 sequences, about 6% appearing once. Described time point: patch test 2, 6 weeks after DPC sensitization. The treatment is: therapeutic diphenylcyclopropenone sensitization with weekly scalp DPC. Here the sequenced sample was whole blood, taken in connection with sensitization to the hapten diphenylcyclopropenone (DPC). These TCRs come from a woman aged 18 to 35 with alopecia areata. Some clones in this sample may be carry-over from other donors' samples.

This clonotype was detected many times. The V gene is TRBV4-1, the J gene TRBJ1-4; tentatively, D is TRBD1 (6 bases). Germline V CDR1 and CDR2: MGHRA, YSYEKL. This CDR3 comprises 14 residues. Trimming removed 0 bases from V and 8 bases from J, with 10 bases in between. CDR3 amino acids: CASSQDRGYEKLFF. Written as DNA, the CDR3 is TGCGCCAGCAGCCAAGACAGGGGATACGAAAAACTGTTTTTT.

This clonotype was observed many times. The chain recombines TRBV3-1 with TRBJ1-5, with a tentative D call TRBD1 (5 bases). The CDR3 covers 14 residues. Germline-derived CDR1 and CDR2 are LGHDT and YNNKEL (reference sequence). V was shortened by 4 bases and J by 1 base, with 8 bases between the two germline ends. The CDR3 spells CASSRGPSNQPQHF. CDR3 bases: TGTGCCAGCAGCCGGGGACCGAGCAATCAGCCCCAGCATTTT.

This clonotype was counted a few times. The chain employs TRBV12-3 or TRBV12-4 and TRBJ1-6, with 8 bases identical to TRBD1. The CDR3 covers 14 residues. V lost 5 bases to trimming and J lost 8 bases; unmatched junction nucleotides: 5. DNA for the CDR3: TGTGCCAGCAGTAGACAGGGGTGGGATTCACCCCTCCACTTT. Amino acids: CASSRQGWDSPLHF.